Below, 23 T cell receptor beta chains from the same sample are listed, as sequenced in a study of blood T cells in healthy people across ages. A second about 7 to 12 cycle PCR used barcoded and J-beta primers. TCRdb re-derived calls from the 5' RACE reads in MiXCR, one entry per CDR3 protein. The table has 600,000 to 650,000 distinct CDR3 sequences, roughly 53% seen once. Sample: blood. The receptor set was obtained from a man in his 60s in good health.

V is TRBV7-2 and J is TRBJ2-5, with D uncertain. This CDR3 has 13 residues. CDR1 and CDR2 (germline): SGHTA, FQGNSA. Trimming stripped 5 bases from V and 4 bases from J, with 11 bases between. CDR3 protein: CASSLSTRETQYF. The CDR3 bases are TGTGCCAGCAGCCTAAGCACTCGAGAGACCCAGTACTTC.

At least ten counts were recorded for this clonotype. The V call is TRBV7-9, the J call TRBJ2-3, with D perhaps given as TRBD1 or TRBD2 (5 bases each). Germline V gene data show CDR1 as SEHNR and CDR2 as FQNEAQ (reference sequence). Between the trimmed V and J ends, which lost 4 bases and 7 bases, there was a span of 15 bases. The CDR3 totals 14 residues. CDR3 sequence reads: CASSSTTGTNTQYF. The CDR3 DNA reads TGTGCCAGCAGCTCCACAACCGGGACGAATACGCAGTATTTT.

The chain combines TRBV7-8 with TRBJ2-1, with a possible D match to TRBD2 (5 bases). Trimming pared 3 bases from V and 5 bases from J, leaving 11 bases between. Germline assignment: CDR1 SGHVS and CDR2 FQNEAQ. The CDR3 totals 14 residues. Here the CDR3 reads CASSFSSGNNEQFF. CDR3 coding DNA: TGTGCCAGCAGCTTCTCCAGCGGCAACAATGAGCAGTTCTTC.

V usage is TRBV5-1 and J usage is TRBJ1-2; D ambiguous. The V end was cut by 4 bases, the J end by 8 bases, with 15 bases between. The CDR3 length is 13 residues. Germline-derived CDR1 and CDR2 are SGHRS and YFSETQ. CDR3 loop: CASSPFRTTGYTF. CDR3 in DNA: TGCGCCAGCAGCCCGTTTCGGACGACAGGCTACACCTTC. The complete variable domain, with remaining parts taken from reference TRBV5-1 and TRBJ1-2, reads KAGVTQTPRYLIKTRGQQVTLSCSPISGHRSVSWYQQTPGQGLQFLFEYFSETQRNKGNFPGRFSGRQFSNSRSEMNVSTLELGDSALYLCASSPFRTTGYTFGSGTRLTVV.

The CDR3: CASSQEAASTNYTF. Here the CDR3 DNA reads TGCGCCAGCAGCCAAGAGGCCGCATCTACGAACTACACCTTC. The genes are TRBV4-1 and TRBJ1-2, with D unclear. Trimming took 0 bases from V and 10 from J, leaving 15 bases between them. From germline, CDR1 is MGHRA and CDR2 YSYEKL. The CDR3 length is 14 residues.

This rearrangement joins TRBV5-1 to TRBJ2-7, with 9 bases identical to TRBD1. This CDR3 comprises 16 residues. In germline, CDR1 is SGHRS, CDR2 YFSETQ. The V segment lost 6 bases and the J segment 7 bases; nucleotides outside the gene matches: 17. This CDR3 is CASTPTWDRAFNEQYF. The CDR3 DNA reads TGCGCCAGCACCCCAACCTGGGACAGGGCCTTCAATGAGCAGTACTTC. The variable domain in full, with the rest retrieved from reference TRBV5-1 and TRBJ2-7, is KAGVTQTPRYLIKTRGQQVTLSCSPISGHRSVSWYQQTPGQGLQFLFEYFSETQRNKGNFPGRFSGRQFSNSRSEMNVSTLELGDSALYLCASTPTWDRAFNEQYFGPGTRLTVT.

The chain has TRBV4-2 and TRBJ1-1, with D possibly matching TRBD1 (5 bases). Germline lookup yields CDR1 LGHNA and CDR2 YNFKEQ. The ends were cut back, 2 bases at V and 5 bases at J, with 15 bases in the middle. The CDR3 is 15 residues long. The chain's CDR3 is CASSQTQGHDTEAFF. CDR3 nucleotides: TGTGCCAGCAGCCAAACGCAGGGCCACGATACTGAAGCTTTCTTT.

This chain links TRBV9 with TRBJ2-5, with 9 positions matching TRBD2. In germline, CDR1 is SGDLS, CDR2 YYNGEE. V shed 3 bases, J shed 0 bases, and the junction held 9 bases outside the gene matches. This CDR3 is 17 amino acids long. CDR3 loop: CASSENPGTSNQETQYF. CDR3 in DNA: TGTGCCAGCAGCGAGAACCCCGGGACTAGCAACCAAGAGACCCAGTACTTC.

The chain is built from TRBV20-1 and TRBJ2-5, with 7 bases that match TRBD2. The J call may be faulty, since TRBJ2-7 better matches the DNA end. CDR1 DFQATT and CDR2 SNEGSKA come from the germline V gene (reference sequence). This CDR3 has 16 amino acids. The CDR3 loop is CSARDSARSGAVEQYF. DNA for the CDR3: TGCAGTGCTAGAGATTCGGCCCGCAGCGGGGCAGTCGAGCAGTACTTC.

This clonotype was seen a handful of times. V usage is TRBV12-3 or TRBV12-4 and J usage is TRBJ2-5; 7 bases map to TRBD1. The J segment lost 2 bases and the V segment lost 4 bases, leaving 7 bases of the junction unmatched. The length of the CDR3 is 15 residues. CDR3 protein: CASSSGYRGQETQYF. The CDR3 DNA reads TGTGCCAGCAGTTCCGGTTACAGGGGTCAAGAGACCCAGTACTTC.

This clonotype turned up a few times. The J gene is TRBJ1-6, the V gene TRBV5-1; possible D gene TRBD1, 6 bases. Germline assignment: CDR1 SGHRS and CDR2 YFSETQ. The V gene lost 1 base and the J gene lost 8 bases, with 13 bases spanning the gap. This CDR3 is 15 amino acids long. CDR3 residues: CASSLNRVTYSPLHF. The CDR3 nucleotides are TGCGCCAGCAGCTTGAACAGGGTAACCTATTCACCCCTCCACTTT. The full variable domain, with the rest looked up from reference TRBV5-1 and TRBJ1-6, is KAGVTQTPRYLIKTRGQQVTLSCSPISGHRSVSWYQQTPGQGLQFLFEYFSETQRNKGNFPGRFSGRQFSNSRSEMNVSTLELGDSALYLCASSLNRVTYSPLHFGNGTRLTVT.

The V and J genes are TRBV4-2 and TRBJ2-2; possible D gene TRBD1, 6 bases. Germline CDR1 LGHNA, CDR2 YNFKEQ. CDR3 length equals 16 residues. V was trimmed by 0 bases and J by 6 bases, leaving 14 bases between them. The CDR3 protein is CASSQDPGVRAGELFF. The CDR3 coding sequence is TGTGCCAGCAGCCAAGATCCAGGGGTTAGGGCCGGGGAGCTGTTTTTT.

This chain connects TRBV6-1 to TRBJ2-1, with 9 bases that match TRBD1. The CDR3 is 15 residues long. J lost 4 bases, V lost 6 bases, and 7 bases had no gene match. CDR1 and CDR2 from the germline V gene are MNHNS and SASEGT. The CDR3 sequence is CASREGQGPYNEQFF. For the CDR3, the DNA is TGTGCCAGCAGGGAGGGACAGGGCCCTTACAATGAGCAGTTCTTC.

This rearrangement joins TRBV27 to TRBJ1-2, with 7 bases lining up with TRBD1. This CDR3 comprises 15 residues. The ends lost 1 base at V and 7 bases at J; junction bases unmatched: 9. Germline CDR1 is MNHEY and CDR2 is SMNVEV (reference sequence). CDR3 protein: CASSLFLGQAGGYTF. The CDR3 nucleotides read TGTGCCAGCAGTTTATTCCTAGGACAGGCGGGTGGCTACACCTTC.

The V and J genes are TRBV6-5 and TRBJ2-1; D could derive from TRBD1 or TRBD2 (5 bases each). The CDR3 sequence is 15 residues long. Trimming stripped 4 bases from V and 8 bases from J, with 18 bases between. CDR1 is MNHEY, CDR2 SVGAGI, per germline. DNA for the CDR3: TGTGCCAGCAGTTCGTTGTCCGGGACGGTGGATGAGCAGTTCTTC. Translation gives CASSSLSGTVDEQFF.

This rearrangement joins TRBV5-1 to TRBJ2-6, with a possible D match to TRBD1 (6 bases). Trimming pared 4 bases from V and 0 bases from J, leaving 20 bases between. This CDR3 contains 19 residues. CDR1 SGHRS and CDR2 YFSETQ come from the germline V gene. In DNA form, the CDR3 reads TGCGCCAGCAGCCCCAATTTAGGGGGTCTAGCCTCTGGGGCCAACGTCCTGACTTTC. Translated: CASSPNLGGLASGANVLTF.

This clonotype was detected only a few times. The chain couples TRBV20-1 to TRBJ1-1, with unresolved D. This CDR3 has 11 residues. Germline values: CDR1 DFQATT, CDR2 SNEGSKA (reference sequence). With 2 bases removed from V and 4 bases from J, the gap between germline ends came to 5 bases. DNA of the CDR3: TGCAGTGCTAGACTGGCCACTGAAGCTTTCTTT. This sequence encodes CSARLATEAFF.

This rearrangement joins TRBV15 to TRBJ2-3, with no clear D. This CDR3 contains 12 residues. The V end lost 5 bases, the J end lost 4 bases, and 7 bases lay between the germline ends. From germline, CDR1 is LNHNV and CDR2 YYDKDF (reference sequence). The CDR3 protein is CATSPAADTQYF. CDR3 DNA: TGTGCCACCAGCCCGGCCGCAGATACGCAGTATTTT.

The gene calls are TRBV20-1 and TRBJ2-3; TRBD1 matches 11 bases. Germline loops: CDR1 DFQATT, CDR2 SNEGSKA (reference sequence). The CDR3 has 15 residues. J was trimmed by 3 bases and V by 3 bases; bases with no gene match: 5. Here the CDR3 reads CSASPRDRGTDTQYF. The CDR3 DNA is TGCAGTGCTAGCCCCCGGGACAGGGGGACAGATACGCAGTATTTT.

This clonotype was seen more than once but under ten times. CDR3 amino acids: CATIPSGSGANVLTF. The DNA of the CDR3 is TGTGCCACCATCCCGTCGGGCTCTGGGGCCAACGTCCTGACTTTC. V usage is TRBV28 and J usage is TRBJ2-6; unclear D gene. Germline CDR1 is MDHEN and CDR2 is SYDVKM. Between the trimmed V and J ends, which lost 10 bases and 0 bases, there was a span of 13 bases. The CDR3 consists of 15 residues.

The rearrangement uses TRBV7-8 and TRBJ2-4; TRBD1 agrees at 7 bases. Germline CDR1 SGHVS, CDR2 FQNEAQ. The CDR3 loop spans 19 amino acids. The junction had 15 bases not matched to a gene; V was cut back by 4 bases and J by 0 bases. CDR3 DNA sequence: TGTGCCAGCAGCTCTTCCGGGACAGACCTTACGCTAGCCAAAAACATTCAGTACTTC. The encoded protein is CASSSSGTDLTLAKNIQYF.

V is TRBV25-1 and J is TRBJ2-7; either TRBD1 or TRBD2 may supply D (5 bases each). The length of the CDR3 is 14 residues. Trimming took 5 bases from V and 0 from J, leaving 11 bases between them. Germline V CDR1 and CDR2: MGHDK, SYGVNS. CDR3 residues: CASSPAGSSYEQYF. DNA of the CDR3: TGTGCCAGCAGTCCGGCAGGGAGCTCCTACGAGCAGTACTTC.

The V call is TRBV6-5, the J call TRBJ2-2, with a tentative D call TRBD2 (6 bases). The V end lost 6 bases, the J end lost 7 bases, and 21 bases lay between the germline ends. The CDR3 runs 16 residues. CDR1 is MNHEY, CDR2 SVGAGI, per germline. CDR3 coding DNA: TGTGCCAGCAGGCGCCGACTAGTGAATTTGGGCGGGGAGCTGTTTTTT. Its translation is CASRRRLVNLGGELFF.